The rows below give T cell receptor beta chains drawn from one sample of a study of blood T cell repertoires in COVID-19. Repertoires were generated with immunoSEQ multiplex PCR, while TCRdb's copy carries only in-frame clones and drops some. Counted here are 150,000 to 200,000 clones, around 87% occurring once; the ten biggest clones make up 0.99%. Material for sequencing was peripheral blood. These TCRs come from a man aged 18 to 35 with acute or convalescent COVID-19. CDR3s include the opening cysteine and the closing phenylalanine or tryptophan. A D gene is named only where the DNA matches it firmly. Only part of the rows carry a size: once, few, many, or a class if the clone is expanded.

D gene | clone size | J gene | V gene | CDR3 DNA | CDR3 protein
. | . | TRBJ1-1 | TRBV7-2 | TGTGCCAGCAGCACCCAGGCCAGGGACACTGAAGCTTTCTTT | CASSTQARDTEAFF
TRBD1 | . | TRBJ2-2 | TRBV19 | TGTGCCAGTAGTTTGGGAGACAGGGTTGGGACCGGGGAGCTGTTTTTT | CASSLGDRVGTGELFF
. | . | TRBJ1-5 | TRBV2 | TGTGCCAGCAGTCAGGGGAGCAATCAGCCCCAGCATTTT | CASSQGSNQPQHF
. | few | TRBJ1-2 | TRBV24-1 | TGTGCCACCAGTGAGTACAGTAACTATGGCTACACCTTC | CATSEYSNYGYTF
TRBD2 | . | TRBJ2-1 | TRBV2 | TGTGCCAGCATCCCCGGGACTAGCGGGCGAAATGAGCAGTTCTTC | CASIPGTSGRNEQFF
. | . | TRBJ1-1 | TRBV5-6 | TGTGCCAGCAGCTTGGCCCCAGGGGAGGGGTACACTGAAGCTTTCTTT | CASSLAPGEGYTEAFF
. | . | TRBJ1-5 | TRBV7-2 | TGTGCCAGCAGCTTAATGGGGCGTCAGCCCCAGCATTTT | CASSLMGRQPQHF
TRBD1 | . | TRBJ1-3 | TRBV4-2 | TGTGCCAGCAGCCGACCCAGGACAGGCACGAGAGGAAACACCATATATTTT | CASSRPRTGTRGNTIYF
. | . | TRBJ1-1 | TRBV29-1 | TGCAGCGTGCATAGGGGAACGAACACTGAAGCTTTCTTT | CSVHRGTNTEAFF
TRBD1 | . | TRBJ2-6 | TRBV7-8 | TGTGCCAGCAGCTTAGCAAGGACAGGGGGTTCTGGGGCCAACGTCCTGACTTTC | CASSLARTGGSGANVLTF
TRBD1 | . | TRBJ1-6 | TRBV6-5 | TGTGCCAGCAGAAGACAGGGAATAGTCGATTCACCCCTCCACTTT | CASRRQGIVDSPLHF
. | . | TRBJ2-5 | TRBV30 | TGTGCCTGGAGTGTACTCGAGGGTGGGGAGACCCAGTACTTC | CAWSVLEGGETQYF
TRBD1 | . | TRBJ1-2 | TRBV5-6 | TGTGCCAGCAGTCCCGGGACAGGATATGGCTACACCTTC | CASSPGTGYGYTF
TRBD2 | . | TRBJ2-2 | TRBV30 | TGTGCCTGGAGGGGCAGGGCGGGGGCGAACACCGGGGAGCTGTTTTTT | CAWRGRAGANTGELFF
. | . | TRBJ1-5 | TRBV25-1 | TGTGCCAGCAGTGAATACAGGATAAGTCAGCCCCAGCATTTT | CASSEYRISQPQHF
. | . | TRBJ2-3 | TRBV7-9 | TGTGCCAGCAGCTTAGAACCAGGATCAGATACGCAGTATTTT | CASSLEPGSDTQYF
. | once | TRBJ2-6 | TRBV5-1 | TGCGCCAGCACCTTGCTCGACGGAGACTCTGGGGCCAACGTCCTGACTTTC | CASTLLDGDSGANVLTF
TRBD1 | . | TRBJ1-6 | TRBV30 | TGTGCCTGGGGCCCCAACAACAGGGGAAGGTACTCACCCCTCCACTTT | CAWGPNNRGRYSPLHF
TRBD1 | . | TRBJ1-2 | TRBV7-9 | TGTGCCAGCACCATGACAGGGGACAACTATGGCTACACCTTC | CASTMTGDNYGYTF
TRBD2 | few | TRBJ2-7 | TRBV4-1 | TGCGCCAGCAGCCAGACTAGCGGGGCCTACGAGCAGTACTTC | CASSQTSGAYEQYF
. | . | TRBJ1-1 | TRBV12-5 | TGTGCTAGTGGTTTGTTGGGGCAGATCAACACTGAAGCTTTCTTT | CASGLLGQINTEAFF
TRBD2 | . | TRBJ2-5 | TRBV7-9 | TGTGCCAGCACCAATCCCCAGCGGGGGGGCGGAGAGACCCAGTACTTC | CASTNPQRGGGETQYF
. | . | TRBJ1-1 | TRBV3-1/TRBV3-2 | TGTGCCAGCAGCCAACACAGGACGATGAACACTGAAGCTTTCTTT | CASSQHRTMNTEAFF
. | . | TRBJ1-5 | TRBV23-1 | TGCGCCAGCAGTCAAAAACACCGGGGAGACAATCAGCCCCAGCATTTT | CASSQKHRGDNQPQHF
TRBD1 | . | TRBJ1-2 | TRBV24-1 | TGTGCCACCAGTGGAGGACAGGGGACGAGCGGCTACACCTTC | CATSGGQGTSGYTF
TRBD1 | . | TRBJ2-7 | TRBV19 | TGTGCCAGTAGTGGGACAGGGGGCTCCTACGAGCAGTACTTC | CASSGTGGSYEQYF
TRBD1 | . | TRBJ1-4 | TRBV6-5 | TGTGCCAGCAGACCACAGGGGCAGAATGAAAAACTGTTTTTT | CASRPQGQNEKLFF
. | . | TRBJ2-4 | TRBV5-1 | TGCGCCAGCAGCTCCGGGACATCCAAAAACATTCAGTACTTC | CASSSGTSKNIQYF
TRBD1 | . | TRBJ1-1 | TRBV19 | TGTGCCAGTAGTCCGCGACAGGGACCGAACACTGAAGCTTTCTTT | CASSPRQGPNTEAFF
TRBD1 | once | TRBJ1-5 | TRBV5-5 | TGTGCCAGCAGCGAATGGGACAGGGGTGGGCGGCCCCAGCATTTT | CASSEWDRGGRPQHF
TRBD1 | few | TRBJ1-2 | TRBV2 | TGTGCCAGCAGGACGACAGGGGGAGGTGGCTACACCTTC | CASRTTGGGGYTF
TRBD2 | . | TRBJ2-7 | TRBV5-4 | TGTGCCAGCAGCCCGGGACTAGCGGAACAACCACCGGCCTACGAGCAGTACTTC | CASSPGLAEQPPAYEQYF
TRBD1 | . | TRBJ1-2 | TRBV7-2 | TGTGCCAGCAGCTCAACGGGACAGGCCCCAGCAGGGGGCTACACCTTC | CASSSTGQAPAGGYTF
TRBD1 | . | TRBJ2-7 | TRBV9 | TGTGCCAGCAGCGCCGGGACAGGGGCCGTATACGAGCAGTACTTC | CASSAGTGAVYEQYF
TRBD1 | . | TRBJ2-5 | TRBV29-1 | TGCAGCGTTGTACAGGGGGCGCAGGAGACCCAGTACTTC | CSVVQGAQETQYF
TRBD2 | . | TRBJ2-3 | TRBV9 | TGTGCCAGCAGCGCTGGGACTAGCGGGGGCCTAAGCACAGATACGCAGTATTTT | CASSAGTSGGLSTDTQYF
. | . | TRBJ1-3 | TRBV7-6 | TGTGCCAGCAGCTTACTCACAGGGCGCTCTGGAAACACCATATATTTT | CASSLLTGRSGNTIYF
TRBD1 | once | TRBJ1-1 | TRBV9 | TGTGCCAGCAGCCCTAGAGAGGGGGCGGTAAACACTGAAGCTTTCTTT | CASSPREGAVNTEAFF
TRBD1 | . | TRBJ1-4 | TRBV30 | TGTGCCTGGAGTGTCGCACCTCCAGGGGGCATTGGTGAAAAACTGTTTTTT | CAWSVAPPGGIGEKLFF
TRBD1 | few | TRBJ1-5 | TRBV19 | TGTGCCAGTAGTAAAGGACAGGGAGGTGGTCAGCCCCAGCATTTT | CASSKGQGGGQPQHF
. | . | TRBJ1-2 | TRBV29-1 | TGCAGCGTTGAAGGATCGGGGAGCGGCTACACCTTC | CSVEGSGSGYTF